Shown below are 9 T cell receptor beta chains from a single sample sequenced in a study of blood T cell repertoires in COVID-19. Measured with immunoSEQ multiplex PCR; TCRdb has only the in-frame clones, and not every one. The sample lists approximately 110,000 clones, about 86% occurring once. Sequencing input: peripheral blood. Receptor source: a woman aged 45 to 65 with active or convalescent COVID-19.

This chain uses TRBV19 with TRBJ2-5; 7 bases fit TRBD1. The V and J ends lost 3 bases and 5 bases, in that order; junction bases with no gene match: 0. Per germline, CDR1 LNHDA and CDR2 SQIVND (reference sequence). The CDR3 is made up of 12 amino acids. The CDR3: CASSMDRETQYF. As DNA, the CDR3 is TGTGCCAGTAGTATGGACAGGGAGACCCAGTACTTC. Combining the CDR3 with reference TRBV19 and TRBJ2-5 gives the whole variable domain DGGITQSPKYLFRKEGQNVTLSCEQNLNHDAMYWYRQDPGQGLRLIYYSQIVNDFQKGDIAEGYSVSREKKESFPLTVTSAQKNPTAFYLCASSMDRETQYFGPGTRLLVL.

V is TRBV4-1 and J is TRBJ2-5; the D gene is possibly TRBD1 (6 bases). CDR1 and CDR2 from the germline V gene are MGHRA and YSYEKL. Between the trimmed V and J ends, which lost 5 bases and 3 bases, there was a span of 16 bases. The CDR3 covers 15 residues. For the CDR3, the DNA is TGCGCCAGCAGCTTGCAGGGGACAAATAAAGAGACCCAGTACTTC. Residues: CASSLQGTNKETQYF.

The chain recombines TRBV18 with TRBJ1-4; 9 bases are a match to TRBD1. The CDR3 totals 17 residues. Looked up from germline, CDR1 is KGHSH and CDR2 is LQKENI. V dropped 3 bases and J dropped 8; count of bases not matched to a gene: 13. CDR3 in amino acids: CASSPIQLTGGGEKLFF. CDR3 sequence (DNA): TGTGCCAGCTCACCGATCCAGCTGACAGGGGGTGGCGAAAAACTGTTTTTT.

The chain employs TRBV5-6 and TRBJ2-3, with TRBD1 identical over 11 bases. CDR3 length equals 16 residues. Germline CDR1 and CDR2: SGHDT and YYEEEE. Trimming cost V 4 bases and J 3 bases; bases outside gene matches: 7. Written as DNA, the CDR3 is TGTGCCAGCAGCGGGACAGGGGGGCAAAGAACAGATACGCAGTATTTT. Its translation is CASSGTGGQRTDTQYF.

The chain links TRBV5-6 to TRBJ1-1, with 7 bases that match TRBD1. V trimming: 5 bases; J trimming: 3 bases; junction bases outside the gene matches: 4. The CDR3 totals 13 residues. In germline, CDR1 is SGHDT, CDR2 YYEEEE. CDR3 sequence (DNA): TGTGCCAGCAGACCGACAGGGCACACTGAAGCTTTCTTT. Protein: CASRPTGHTEAFF.

The chain links TRBV6-5 to TRBJ1-1; D gene ambiguous. Germline CDR1 and CDR2: MNHEY and SVGAGI. The CDR3 totals 12 residues. The ends were cut back, 7 bases at V and 1 base at J, with 7 bases in the middle. CDR3 residues: CASTRGNTEAFF. CDR3 DNA sequence: TGTGCCAGCACCCGCGGGAACACTGAAGCTTTCTTT.

The chain recombines TRBV9 with TRBJ1-5; TRBD1 agrees at 10 bases. Germline CDR1 is SGDLS and CDR2 is YYNGEE. The CDR3 consists of 16 residues. Germline trimming cut 4 bases from V and 0 bases from J; bases unmatched to any gene: 4. The CDR3 sequence: CASSPGQGDSNQPQHF. CDR3 nucleotides: TGTGCCAGCAGCCCAGGACAGGGGGATAGCAATCAGCCCCAGCATTTT.

This rearrangement joins TRBV24-1 to TRBJ1-1, with D unresolved. Germline values: CDR1 KGHDR, CDR2 SFDVKD. The CDR3 length is 13 residues. With 4 bases removed from V and 3 bases from J, the gap between germline ends came to 8 bases. The CDR3 spells CATSDRRDTEAFF. DNA for the CDR3: TGTGCCACCAGTGACCGGAGGGACACTGAAGCTTTCTTT.

This clone has just a few counts. This chain connects TRBV3-1 (or the pseudogene TRBV3-2) to TRBJ2-7; D unclear. Germline V CDR1 and CDR2: LGHDT, YNNKEL (reference sequence). Trimming stripped 5 bases from V and 5 bases from J, with 10 bases between. This CDR3 is 12 amino acids long. CDR3 DNA sequence: TGTGCCAGCAGCTTAACCCCGGACGAGCAGTACTTC. It specifies CASSLTPDEQYF.